This TCR beta chain was identified in a study of metastatic and nonmetastatic thyroid tumors. Study-level background: Patients with malignant and benign thyroid disease provided blood and tumor or nodule tissue, whose repertoires were compared. The study, taken as a whole, reports: Relative to benign nodules, malignant thyroid tumors were reportedly characterized by significantly elevated TCR beta diversity in blood and tumor.

Ahead of thyroid surgery, no patient had received treatment of any kind. There are many counts of this clone. Its antigen is not identified. This CDR3 region has 17 residues. The germline V and J ends were trimmed by 1 base and 8 bases, with 18 bases remaining between them. The germline gives CDR1 MDHEN, CDR2 SYDVKM. TCRdb re-called the PCR reads with MiXCR. The data contain about 25,000 clones, around 20% of them singletons. This TCR was recovered from a male donor with papillary thyroid cancer or a benign thyroid nodule (not recorded which). Some clones in this sample may be carry-over from other donors' samples. The sequencing sample was made of blood. The chain carries TRBV28 and TRBJ1-6; no reliable D call. The CDR3 coding sequence is TGTGCCAGCAGTTTATCCCTGGGATCGACGGGGTATTCACCCCTCCACTTT. As protein: CASSLSLGSTGYSPLHF.